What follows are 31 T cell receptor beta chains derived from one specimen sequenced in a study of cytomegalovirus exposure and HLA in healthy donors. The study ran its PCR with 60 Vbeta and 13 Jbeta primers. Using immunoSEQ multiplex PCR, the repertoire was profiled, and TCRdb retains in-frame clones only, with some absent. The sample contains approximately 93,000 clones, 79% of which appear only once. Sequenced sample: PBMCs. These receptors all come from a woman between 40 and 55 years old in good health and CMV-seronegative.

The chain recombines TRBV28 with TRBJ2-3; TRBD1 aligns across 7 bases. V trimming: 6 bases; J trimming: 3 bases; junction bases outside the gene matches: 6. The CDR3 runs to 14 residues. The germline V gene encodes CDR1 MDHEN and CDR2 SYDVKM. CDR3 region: CASSRQGATDTQYF. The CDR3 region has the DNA TGTGCCAGCAGCCGACAGGGTGCGACAGATACGCAGTATTTT.

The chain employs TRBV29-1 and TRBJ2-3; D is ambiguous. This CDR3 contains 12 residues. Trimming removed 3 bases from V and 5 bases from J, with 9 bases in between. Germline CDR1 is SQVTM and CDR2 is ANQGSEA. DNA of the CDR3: TGCAGCGTTGACAGGCGTGGAGATACGCAGTATTTT. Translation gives CSVDRRGDTQYF.

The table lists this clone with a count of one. The CDR3 loop is CASSSTGNEKLFF. As DNA, the CDR3 is TGTGCCAGCTCGTCGACAGGCAATGAAAAACTGTTTTTT. This chain joins TRBV18 and TRBJ1-4, with a weak D call TRBD1 (6 bases). Germline lookup yields CDR1 KGHSH and CDR2 LQKENI. CDR3 length: 13 residues. The germline V and J ends were trimmed by 6 bases and 5 bases, with 10 bases remaining between them. The full variable domain, completed using reference TRBV18 and TRBJ1-4, is NAGVMQNPRHLVRRRGQEARLRCSPMKGHSHVYWYRQLPEEGLKFMVYLQKENIIDESGMPKERFSAEFPKEGPSILRIQQVVRGDSAAYFCASSSTGNEKLFFGSGTQLSVL.

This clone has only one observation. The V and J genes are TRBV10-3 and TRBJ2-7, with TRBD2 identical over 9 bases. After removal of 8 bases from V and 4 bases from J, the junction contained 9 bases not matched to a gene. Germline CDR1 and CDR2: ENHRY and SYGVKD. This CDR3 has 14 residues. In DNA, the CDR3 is TGTGCCATCCAACCGACGGCGGGGGGGTACGAGCAGTACTTC. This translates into CAIQPTAGGYEQYF.

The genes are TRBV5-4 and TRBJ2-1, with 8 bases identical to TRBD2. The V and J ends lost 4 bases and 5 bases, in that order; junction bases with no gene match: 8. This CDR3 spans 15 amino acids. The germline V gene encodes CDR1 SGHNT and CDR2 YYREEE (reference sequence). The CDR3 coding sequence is TGTGCCAGCAGCCCTACCGGGGGGGCGAACAATGAGCAGTTCTTC. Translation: CASSPTGGANNEQFF.

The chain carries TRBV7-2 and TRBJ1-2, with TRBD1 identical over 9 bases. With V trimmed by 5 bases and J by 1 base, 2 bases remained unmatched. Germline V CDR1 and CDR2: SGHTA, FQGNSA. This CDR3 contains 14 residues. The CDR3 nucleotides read TGTGCCAGCAGCGTGGGACAGGGTAACTATGGCTACACCTTC. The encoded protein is CASSVGQGNYGYTF.

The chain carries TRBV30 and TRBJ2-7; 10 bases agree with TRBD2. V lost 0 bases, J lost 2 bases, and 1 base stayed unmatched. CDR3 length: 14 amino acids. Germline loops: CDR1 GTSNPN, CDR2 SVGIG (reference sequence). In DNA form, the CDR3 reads TGTGCCTGGAGTGTTAGCGGGGGGACCTACGAGCAGTACTTC. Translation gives CAWSVSGGTYEQYF.

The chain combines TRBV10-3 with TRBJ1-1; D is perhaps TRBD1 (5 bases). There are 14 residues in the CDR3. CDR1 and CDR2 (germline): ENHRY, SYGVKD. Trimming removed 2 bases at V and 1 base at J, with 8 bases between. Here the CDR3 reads CAISEAQGNTEAFF. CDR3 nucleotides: TGTGCCATCAGTGAGGCGCAGGGGAACACTGAAGCTTTCTTT.

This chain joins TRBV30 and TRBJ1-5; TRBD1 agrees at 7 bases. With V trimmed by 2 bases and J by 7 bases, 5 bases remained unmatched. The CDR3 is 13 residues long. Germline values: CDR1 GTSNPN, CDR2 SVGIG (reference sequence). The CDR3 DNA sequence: TGTGCCTGGAGTTTCAGGGGGGAACAGCCCCAGCATTTT. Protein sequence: CAWSFRGEQPQHF.

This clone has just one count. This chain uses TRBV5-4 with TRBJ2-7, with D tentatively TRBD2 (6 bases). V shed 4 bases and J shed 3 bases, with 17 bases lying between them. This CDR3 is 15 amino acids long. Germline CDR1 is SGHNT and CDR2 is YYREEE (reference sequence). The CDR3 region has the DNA TGTGCCAGCAGCAGTGGCCGGGAGATTTTCTACGAGCAGTACTTC. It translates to CASSSGREIFYEQYF.

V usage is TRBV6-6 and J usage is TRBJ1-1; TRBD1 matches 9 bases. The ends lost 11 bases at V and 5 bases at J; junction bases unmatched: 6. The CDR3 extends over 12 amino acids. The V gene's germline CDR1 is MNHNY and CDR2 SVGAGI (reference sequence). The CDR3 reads CAARQGETEAFF. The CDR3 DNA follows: TGTGCCGCCCGACAGGGGGAAACTGAAGCTTTCTTT.

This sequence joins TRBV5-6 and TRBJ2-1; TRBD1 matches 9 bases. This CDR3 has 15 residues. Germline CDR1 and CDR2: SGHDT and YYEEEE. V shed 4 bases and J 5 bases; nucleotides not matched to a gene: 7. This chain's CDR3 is CASSPGTGNHNEQFF. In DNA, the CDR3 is TGTGCCAGCAGCCCCGGGACAGGGAACCACAATGAGCAGTTCTTC.

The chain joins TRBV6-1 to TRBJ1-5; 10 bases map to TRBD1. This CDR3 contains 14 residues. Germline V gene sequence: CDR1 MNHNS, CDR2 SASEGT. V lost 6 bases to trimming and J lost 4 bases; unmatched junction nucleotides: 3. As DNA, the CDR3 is TGTGCCAGCAGCTTGGGACAGGGGAATCAGCCCCAGCATTTT. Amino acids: CASSLGQGNQPQHF.

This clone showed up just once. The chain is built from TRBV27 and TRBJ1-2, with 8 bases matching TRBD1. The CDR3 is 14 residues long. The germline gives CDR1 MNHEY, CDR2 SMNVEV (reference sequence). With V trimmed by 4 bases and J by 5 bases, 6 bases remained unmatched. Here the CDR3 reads CASSSQGAGYGYTF. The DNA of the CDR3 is TGTGCCAGCAGTTCTCAGGGGGCGGGATATGGCTACACCTTC.

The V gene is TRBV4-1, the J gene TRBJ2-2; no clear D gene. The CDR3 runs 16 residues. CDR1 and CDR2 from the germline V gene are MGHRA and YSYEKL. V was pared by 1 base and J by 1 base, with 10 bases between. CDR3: CASSQVEWWNTGELFF. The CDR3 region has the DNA TGCGCCAGCAGCCAAGTTGAGTGGTGGAACACCGGGGAGCTGTTTTTT.

Here the CDR3 DNA reads TGTGCCAGCAGCTTGGTCGGAGGGAGGGGAATCCAAGAGACCCAGTACTTC. Its translation is CASSLVGGRGIQETQYF. The chain employs TRBV5-6 and TRBJ2-5; TRBD2 agrees at 7 bases. V was pared by 0 bases and J by 1 base, with 9 bases of the junction left unmatched. The CDR3 runs 17 residues. In germline, CDR1 is SGHDT, CDR2 YYEEEE.

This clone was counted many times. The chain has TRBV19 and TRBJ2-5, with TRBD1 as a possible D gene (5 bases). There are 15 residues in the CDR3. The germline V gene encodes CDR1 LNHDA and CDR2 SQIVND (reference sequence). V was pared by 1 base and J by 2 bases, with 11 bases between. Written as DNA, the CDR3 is TGTGCCAGTAGTATAGGGGGCAGGGTACAAGAGACCCAGTACTTC. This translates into CASSIGGRVQETQYF. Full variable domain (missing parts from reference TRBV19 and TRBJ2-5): DGGITQSPKYLFRKEGQNVTLSCEQNLNHDAMYWYRQDPGQGLRLIYYSQIVNDFQKGDIAEGYSVSREKKESFPLTVTSAQKNPTAFYLCASSIGGRVQETQYFGPGTRLLVL.

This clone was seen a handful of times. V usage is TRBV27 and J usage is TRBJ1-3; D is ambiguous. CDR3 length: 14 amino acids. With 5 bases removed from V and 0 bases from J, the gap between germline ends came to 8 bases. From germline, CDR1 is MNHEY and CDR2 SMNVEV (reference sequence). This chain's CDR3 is CASSTAVSGNTIYF. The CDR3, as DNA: TGTGCCAGCAGTACAGCAGTCTCTGGAAACACCATATATTTT.

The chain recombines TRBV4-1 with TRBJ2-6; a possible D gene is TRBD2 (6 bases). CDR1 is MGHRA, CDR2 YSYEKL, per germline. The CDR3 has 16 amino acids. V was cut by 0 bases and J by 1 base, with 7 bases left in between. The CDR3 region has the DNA TGCGCCAGCAGCCAAGAAGCGGGTTCTGGGGCCAACGTCCTGACTTTC. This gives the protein CASSQEAGSGANVLTF.

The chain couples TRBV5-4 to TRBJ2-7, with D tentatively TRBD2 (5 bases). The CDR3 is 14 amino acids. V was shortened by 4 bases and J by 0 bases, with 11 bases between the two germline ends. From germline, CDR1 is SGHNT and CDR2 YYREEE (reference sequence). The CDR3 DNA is TGTGCCAGCAGCCCGGCCACTAGCTCCTACGAGCAGTACTTC. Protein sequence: CASSPATSSYEQYF.

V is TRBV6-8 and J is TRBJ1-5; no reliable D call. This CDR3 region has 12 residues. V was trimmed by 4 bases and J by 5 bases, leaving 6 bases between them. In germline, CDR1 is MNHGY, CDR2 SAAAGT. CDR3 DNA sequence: TGTGCCAGCAGTTGGAGGCATCAGCCCCAGCATTTT. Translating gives CASSWRHQPQHF.

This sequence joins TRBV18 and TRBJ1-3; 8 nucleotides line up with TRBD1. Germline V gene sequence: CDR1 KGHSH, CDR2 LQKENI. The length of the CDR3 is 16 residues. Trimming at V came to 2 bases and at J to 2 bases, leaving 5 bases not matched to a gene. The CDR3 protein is CASSPGRQGTGNTIYF. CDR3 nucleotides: TGTGCCAGCTCACCAGGGCGACAGGGGACTGGAAACACCATATATTTT.

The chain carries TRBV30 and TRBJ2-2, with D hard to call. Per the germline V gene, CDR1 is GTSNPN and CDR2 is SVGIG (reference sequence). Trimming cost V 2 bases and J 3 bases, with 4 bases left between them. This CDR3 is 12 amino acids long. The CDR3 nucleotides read TGTGCCTGGAGTATCTACACCGGGGAGCTGTTTTTT. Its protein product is CAWSIYTGELFF.

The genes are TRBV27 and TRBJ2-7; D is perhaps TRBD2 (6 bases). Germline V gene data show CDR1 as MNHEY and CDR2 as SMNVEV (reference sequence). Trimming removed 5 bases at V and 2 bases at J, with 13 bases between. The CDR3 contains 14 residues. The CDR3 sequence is CASSLGLFTYEQYF. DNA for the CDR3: TGTGCCAGCAGTCTTGGACTATTTACCTACGAGCAGTACTTC.

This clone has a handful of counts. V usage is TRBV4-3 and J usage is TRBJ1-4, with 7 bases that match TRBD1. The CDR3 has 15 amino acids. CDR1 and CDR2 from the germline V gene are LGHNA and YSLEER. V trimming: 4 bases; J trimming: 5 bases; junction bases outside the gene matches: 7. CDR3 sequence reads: CASSLGQISNEKLFF. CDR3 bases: TGCGCCAGCAGCCTGGGACAGATTTCAAATGAAAAACTGTTTTTT.

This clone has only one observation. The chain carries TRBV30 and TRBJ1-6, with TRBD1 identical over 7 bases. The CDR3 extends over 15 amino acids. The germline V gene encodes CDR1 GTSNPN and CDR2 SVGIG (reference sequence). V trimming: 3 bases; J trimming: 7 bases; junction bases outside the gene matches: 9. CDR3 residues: CAWSAPGTVNSPLHF. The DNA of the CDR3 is TGTGCCTGGAGCGCCCCCGGGACAGTCAATTCACCCCTCCACTTT. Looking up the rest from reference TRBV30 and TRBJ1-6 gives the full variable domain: SQTIHQWPATLVQPVGSPLSLECTVEGTSNPNLYWYRQAAGRGLQLLFYSVGIGQISSEVPQNLSASRPQDRQFILSSKKLLLSDSGFYLCAWSAPGTVNSPLHFGNGTRLTVT.

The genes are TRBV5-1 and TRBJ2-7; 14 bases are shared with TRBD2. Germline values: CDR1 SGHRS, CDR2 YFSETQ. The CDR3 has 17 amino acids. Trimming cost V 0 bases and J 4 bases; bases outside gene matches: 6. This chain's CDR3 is CASSLAWTSGGKYEQYF. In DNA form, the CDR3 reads TGCGCCAGCAGCTTGGCCTGGACTAGCGGGGGGAAATACGAGCAGTACTTC.

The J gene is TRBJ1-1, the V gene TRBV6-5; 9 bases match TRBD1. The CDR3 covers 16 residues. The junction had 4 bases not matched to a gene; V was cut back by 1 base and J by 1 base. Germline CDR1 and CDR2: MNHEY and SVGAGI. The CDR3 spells CASSYWGQGSNTEAFF. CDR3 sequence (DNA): TGTGCCAGCAGTTACTGGGGACAGGGCTCGAACACTGAAGCTTTCTTT.

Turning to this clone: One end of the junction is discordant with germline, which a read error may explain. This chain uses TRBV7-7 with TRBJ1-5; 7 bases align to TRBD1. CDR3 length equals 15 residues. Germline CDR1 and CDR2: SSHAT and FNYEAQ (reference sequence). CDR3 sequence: CASRPGQNSNQPQHF. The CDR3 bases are TGTGCTAGCAGGCCGGGACAGAATAGCAATCAGCCCCAGCATTTT.

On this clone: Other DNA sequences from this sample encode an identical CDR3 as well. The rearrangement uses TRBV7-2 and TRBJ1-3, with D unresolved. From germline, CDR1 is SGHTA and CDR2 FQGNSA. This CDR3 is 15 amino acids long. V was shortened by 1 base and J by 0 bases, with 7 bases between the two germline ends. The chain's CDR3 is CASSLDRGSGNTIYF. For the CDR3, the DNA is TGTGCCAGCAGCTTAGATCGCGGCTCTGGAAACACCATATATTTT.

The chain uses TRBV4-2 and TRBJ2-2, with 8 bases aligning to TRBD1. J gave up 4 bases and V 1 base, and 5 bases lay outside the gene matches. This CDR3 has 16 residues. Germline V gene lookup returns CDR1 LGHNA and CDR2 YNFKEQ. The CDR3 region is CASSQGMDRATGELFF. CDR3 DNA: TGTGCCAGCAGCCAAGGCATGGACAGGGCCACCGGGGAGCTGTTTTTT.